Detailed here is one T cell receptor beta chain. The target antigen is unknown. This entry belongs to a study of CD8 T cells in Susac syndrome. Across the study: When blood was drawn, patients with Susac syndrome were on intravenous immunoglobulin alone, on corticosteroids, or therapy-naive. Study-level points and caveats: As the study acknowledged, the number of individuals who were part of its TCR sequencing and HLA analysis was relatively small.

Germline CDR1 is SGHTA and CDR2 is FQGNSA. This CDR3 has 12 amino acids. Trimming took 3 bases from V and 4 from J, leaving 6 bases between them. Patients with Susac syndrome fulfilled recently defined diagnostic criteria for definite or probable disease. After extraction with the RNeasy kit, about 0.45 to 1 ug of the RNA was reverse transcribed using random hexamers. Multiplex PCR with immunoSEQ amplified the TCR beta CDR3 across 54 Vbeta and 13 Jbeta. A single record per CDR3 protein comes from TCRdb applying MiXCR to the immunoSEQ multiplex PCR reads. The sample contains more than 100,000 distinct CDR3 sequences, 90% to 95% of which appear only once.

The clonotype originates from a human donor with Susac syndrome. This chain connects TRBV7-2 to TRBJ1-1; no reliable D call. Sequencing used CD8+ T cells from PBMCs. CDR3 nucleotide sequence: TGTGCCAGCAGCTTGAGGGTCACTGAAGCTTTCTTT. Protein product: CASSLRVTEAFF.